This passage covers 20 T cell receptor beta chains from one sample sequenced in a study of cytomegalovirus exposure and HLA in healthy donors. The PCR used 60 Vbeta and 13 Jbeta primers. Assay used: immunoSEQ multiplex PCR; TCRdb lists only in-frame clones, some missing. The sample has roughly 140,000 clones; 80% are singletons. Sequenced input: PBMCs. Source of these receptors: a middle-aged man in good health and CMV-seropositive.

The chain has TRBV5-1 and TRBJ2-7; TRBD1 is a possible D gene (5 bases). This CDR3 spans 15 amino acids. Germline-derived CDR1 and CDR2 are SGHRS and YFSETQ. Trimming cost V 0 bases and J 0 bases, with 10 bases left between them. The CDR3 is CASSLEPGNSYEQYF. The CDR3 DNA reads TGCGCCAGCAGCTTGGAACCAGGGAACTCCTACGAGCAGTACTTC.

V and J are TRBV6-5 and TRBJ1-1, with D tentatively TRBD1 (5 bases). CDR1 MNHEY and CDR2 SVGAGI come from the germline V gene. With 0 bases removed from V and 8 bases from J, the gap between germline ends came to 19 bases. This CDR3 has 16 amino acids. Here the CDR3 reads CASSYSRGFWPAEAFF. The CDR3 DNA reads TGTGCCAGCAGTTACTCGCGGGGGTTCTGGCCCGCGGAAGCTTTCTTT.

This clone was seen only a few times. This chain uses TRBV19 with TRBJ2-7; perhaps TRBD2 as D (6 bases). The CDR3 spans 14 residues. V was trimmed by 5 bases and J by 1 base, leaving 12 bases between them. The germline V gene encodes CDR1 LNHDA and CDR2 SQIVND (reference sequence). For the CDR3, the DNA is TGTGCCAGTAGTGGCCGGGAGAGGTCCTACGAGCAGTACTTC. Its translation: CASSGRERSYEQYF.

The chain combines TRBV6-1 with TRBJ1-4; D remains ambiguous. The V and J ends lost 6 bases and 3 bases respectively, with 11 bases between them. CDR1 is MNHNS and CDR2 is SASEGT in the germline V gene. This CDR3 is 14 amino acids long. CDR3 coding DNA: TGTGCCAGCAGGCGACATGGCGCTAATGAAAAACTGTTTTTT. Translation: CASRRHGANEKLFF.

The chain joins TRBV2 to TRBJ2-5; 10 bases line up with TRBD1. Germline V gene lookup returns CDR1 SNHLY and CDR2 FYNNEI. Germline trimming cut 5 bases from V and 7 bases from J; bases unmatched to any gene: 10. The CDR3 consists of 15 residues. In nucleotides, the CDR3 is TGTGCCAGCAGTTTAAGGACAGGGGGGATGGGGACCCAGTACTTC. Its translation is CASSLRTGGMGTQYF. Full variable domain (missing parts from reference TRBV2 and TRBJ2-5): EPEVTQTPSHQVTQMGQEVILRCVPISNHLYFYWYRQILGQKVEFLVSFYNNEISEKSEIFDDQFSVERPDGSNFTLKIRSTKLEDSAMYFCASSLRTGGMGTQYFGPGTRLLVL.

For this clone: At one end, the junction sequence differs from germline, possibly due to a read error. V and J are TRBV7-7 and TRBJ2-1, with TRBD1 identical over 7 bases. Germline CDR1 reads SSHAT; CDR2 reads FNYEAQ (reference sequence). The CDR3 is 15 residues long. Here the CDR3 DNA reads TGTGCTAGCAGCTTAGACCACAGGGGAAACAATGAGCAGTTCTTC. Translation: CASSLDHRGNNEQFF.

The genes are TRBV5-1 and TRBJ1-1; 7 bases fit TRBD1. This CDR3 spans 17 amino acids. Trimming at V came to 1 base and at J to 1 base, leaving 10 bases not matched to a gene. The germline V gene encodes CDR1 SGHRS and CDR2 YFSETQ. The CDR3 DNA sequence: TGCGCCAGCAGCTTGCCGAACTTTGAGGGGGCGAACACTGAAGCTTTCTTT. Translated, it gives CASSLPNFEGANTEAFF.

This chain links TRBV30 with TRBJ2-2, with TRBD1 as a possible D gene (5 bases). V gave up 4 bases and J gave up 7 bases, with 19 bases separating them. The CDR3 sequence is 15 residues long. Germline-derived CDR1 and CDR2 are GTSNPN and SVGIG (reference sequence). CDR3 sequence reads: CAWNVAGSGGGELFF. The CDR3 DNA reads as TGTGCCTGGAACGTCGCAGGGTCCGGTGGCGGGGAGCTGTTTTTT.

This chain links TRBV2 with TRBJ2-6; 8 bases map to TRBD1. The V gene's germline CDR1 is SNHLY and CDR2 FYNNEI. V trimming: 6 bases; J trimming: 2 bases; junction bases outside the gene matches: 3. The CDR3 has 15 amino acids. The CDR3 loop reads CASRQGETGANVLTF. CDR3 in DNA: TGTGCCAGCAGACAGGGGGAGACTGGGGCCAACGTCCTGACTTTC.

V gene TRBV4-1 combines with J gene TRBJ2-5; 8 bases align to TRBD1. The J segment lost 1 base and the V segment lost 4 bases, leaving 14 bases of the junction unmatched. Looked up from germline, CDR1 is MGHRA and CDR2 is YSYEKL. CDR3 size: 18 residues. The CDR3 loop reads CASSLGTGLGIGQETQYF. The CDR3, as DNA: TGCGCCAGCAGCCTTGGGACAGGTTTGGGAATCGGCCAAGAGACCCAGTACTTC.

V gene TRBV29-1 combines with J gene TRBJ2-5; a possible D gene is TRBD1 (6 bases). Trimming left V 0 bases short and J 3 bases short, with 17 bases between. CDR3 length: 16 residues. Germline assignment: CDR1 SQVTM and CDR2 ANQGSEA. As DNA, the CDR3 is TGCAGCGTTGAAGATGGGGGCCAGGGCCGTAAAGAGACCCAGTACTTC. Translated, it gives CSVEDGGQGRKETQYF.

The V gene is TRBV6-4, the J gene TRBJ1-6; D is ambiguous. This CDR3 has 15 residues. Germline CDR1 reads MRHNA; CDR2 reads SNTAGT. Trimming left V 6 bases short and J 4 bases short, with 13 bases between. The CDR3 region has the DNA TGTGCCAGCAGACCCCGGGTCGAATATAATTCACCCCTCCACTTT. Encoded protein: CASRPRVEYNSPLHF.

CDR3: CASSLREWPDTQYF. The CDR3 coding sequence is TGTGCCAGCAGCTTACGGGAGTGGCCAGATACGCAGTATTTT. V and J are TRBV5-6 and TRBJ2-3, with D maybe TRBD2 (6 bases). The germline V and J ends were trimmed by 2 bases and 4 bases, with 11 bases remaining between them. Per germline, CDR1 SGHDT and CDR2 YYEEEE. CDR3 size: 14 residues.

Points on this clone: The same CDR3 is also encoded by other DNA sequences in this sample. The chain combines TRBV15 with TRBJ1-1, with D possibly TRBD1 on 5 matching bases. Trimming pared 0 bases from V and 1 base from J, leaving 6 bases between. The CDR3 totals 14 residues. Germline lookup yields CDR1 LNHNV and CDR2 YYDKDF (reference sequence). In DNA, the CDR3 is TGTGCCACCAGCAGAGATAGGGGGAACACTGAAGCTTTCTTT. This sequence encodes CATSRDRGNTEAFF.

This chain links TRBV5-8 with TRBJ1-2; D may be TRBD1 (6 bases). CDR1 is SGHTS and CDR2 is YDEGEE in the germline V gene. V was trimmed by 4 bases and J by 8 bases, leaving 18 bases between them. The CDR3 runs to 14 residues. The CDR3 DNA reads as TGTGCCAGCAGCATAATCCCGGACAGCCGGGGCTACACCTTC. Translation gives CASSIIPDSRGYTF.

The chain uses TRBV19 and TRBJ1-3; maybe TRBD1 (5 bases). CDR1 and CDR2 from the germline V gene are LNHDA and SQIVND (reference sequence). Trimming took 5 bases from V and 3 from J, leaving 14 bases between them. The CDR3 is 15 residues long. The CDR3 DNA follows: TGTGCCAGTAGTCCCCCGGGGGTGGATGGAAACACCATATATTTT. Its translation is CASSPPGVDGNTIYF. Variable domain in full (rest from reference TRBV19 and TRBJ1-3): DGGITQSPKYLFRKEGQNVTLSCEQNLNHDAMYWYRQDPGQGLRLIYYSQIVNDFQKGDIAEGYSVSREKKESFPLTVTSAQKNPTAFYLCASSPPGVDGNTIYFGEGSWLTVV.

The V call is TRBV5-1, the J call TRBJ1-3, with 10 bases lining up with TRBD1. CDR1 SGHRS and CDR2 YFSETQ come from the germline V gene. The CDR3 contains 16 residues. With V trimmed by 0 bases and J by 2 bases, 2 bases remained unmatched. The CDR3 is CASSLGDRGAGNTIYF. The CDR3 nucleotides are TGCGCCAGCAGCTTGGGGGACAGGGGTGCTGGAAACACCATATATTTT.

This rearrangement joins TRBV30 to TRBJ2-5; no reliable D call. The J call could be wrong; TRBJ2-7 is a better fit for the DNA end. The CDR3 is 13 amino acids. Germline CDR1 is GTSNPN and CDR2 is SVGIG (reference sequence). As DNA, the CDR3 is TGTGCCTGGAGTGTCGGTTTAGAATACGAGCAGTACTTC. It is translated as CAWSVGLEYEQYF.

This clone was seen a handful of times. The chain uses TRBV5-5 and TRBJ2-5; 9 positions match TRBD1. With 2 bases clipped from V and 4 bases from J, the junction kept 3 bases outside the gene matches. The CDR3 runs to 14 residues. CDR1 is SGHKS and CDR2 is YYEKEE in the germline V gene (reference sequence). The DNA for the CDR3 is TGTGCCAGCAGCTTTGACAGGGGGGCAGAGACCCAGTACTTC. Its protein product is CASSFDRGAETQYF.

V gene TRBV2 combines with J gene TRBJ2-7; D is perhaps TRBD1 (6 bases). V was trimmed by 1 base and J by 3 bases, leaving 10 bases between them. The germline gives CDR1 SNHLY, CDR2 FYNNEI. CDR3 length: 14 amino acids. CDR3 residues: CASSEGGQFYEQYF. CDR3 nucleotide sequence: TGTGCCAGCAGTGAAGGCGGACAGTTCTACGAGCAGTACTTC.